This T cell receptor (beta chain) was sequenced in a study of CD8 T cells in ankylosing spondylitis. This clonotype appeared a few times. The target antigen is unknown. Points from the study as a whole: Made up of under 10 highly homologous variants, a TCR beta motif appeared characteristic of ankylosing spondylitis blood. In peripheral blood, disease-linked CD8+ clones occurred at relatively low frequencies.

TCRdb redid the calling of the 5' RACE reads with MiXCR, one entry per CDR3 protein. Here the sample spans fewer than 250,000 distinct CDR3 sequences, around 20% being singletons. The clonotype originates from a male donor with ankylosing spondylitis. The material sequenced was blood, either unsorted or a sorted T cell fraction (not recorded which).

CDR3 bases: TGCAGCGTTGGAGAAGGAGGGGGCGCCGTGGATGGCTACACCTTC. This translates into CSVGEGGGAVDGYTF. V usage is TRBV29-1 and J usage is TRBJ1-2; TRBD1 matches at 7 bases. CDR3 size: 15 residues. Germline V gives CDR1 SQVTM, CDR2 ANQGSEA. V lost 4 bases, J lost 6 bases, and 14 bases stayed unmatched.